This T cell receptor beta chain was sequenced for a study of low-dose radiotherapy and immunotherapy resistance in tumors. Background on the study: Fractions of 0.5 Gy went to Cohort 1 every 2 weeks, totaling 6.5 Gy. Oral aspirin 300 mg was taken by patients daily for four cycles from cycle 1 day 1.

The CDR3 runs 16 residues. After removal of 0 bases from V and 4 bases from J, the junction contained 0 bases not matched to a gene. The germline V gene encodes CDR1 SGHRS and CDR2 YFSETQ. The time point was: after trial treatment. The treatment: LDRT plus nivolumab, ipilimumab, low-dose cyclophosphamide and aspirin (RACIN trial). First-strand cDNA relied on TRAV- and TRBV-specific primers spanning alpha and beta chains. A roughly 20-cycle PCR with a constant-region primer and V-primer adapter amplified TCRs. TCRdb redid the calling of the reads with MiXCR, one entry per CDR3 protein. The sample has about 39,000 distinct CDR3 sequences, about 20% seen once; the top ten hold 9.2%.

The TCR comes from a female donor with ovarian cancer. Sequences were derived from PBMCs, sampled after low-dose radiotherapy plus immunotherapy. The V gene is TRBV5-1, the J gene TRBJ2-1, with TRBD2 matching over 14 bases. The CDR3 nucleotides are TGCGCCAGCAGCTTGGGGACTAGCGGGAGGTACAATGAGCAGTTCTTC. This translates into CASSLGTSGRYNEQFF. Full variable domain (rest looked up from reference TRBV5-1 and TRBJ2-1): KAGVTQTPRYLIKTRGQQVTLSCSPISGHRSVSWYQQTPGQGLQFLFEYFSETQRNKGNFPGRFSGRQFSNSRSEMNVSTLELGDSALYLCASSLGTSGRYNEQFFGPGTRLTVL.